This TCR beta chain emerged from a study of blood T cell repertoires in COVID-19. This clone was counted between two and nine times. CDR1 and CDR2 (germline): LNHDA, SQIVND (reference sequence). The CDR3 contains 14 residues. Trimming cost V 9 bases and J 0 bases, with 11 bases left between them. Using immunoSEQ multiplex PCR, the repertoire was profiled, and TCRdb retains in-frame clones only, with some absent. Found here are about 98,000 clones, under 85% of them singletons; the top ten hold around a quarter. Sequencing used peripheral blood. The V call is TRBV19, the J call TRBJ2-2; D is ambiguous. The TCR sequence derives from a man between 65 and 80 years old with acute or convalescent COVID-19. The CDR3 bases are TGTGCCAGCCAGGCCGTCTCGAACACCGGGGAGCTGTTTTTT. The encoded protein is CASQAVSNTGELFF.